This entry lists 25 T cell receptor beta chains sequenced from one sample in a study of blood T cell repertoires in COVID-19. Clones were sequenced by immunoSEQ multiplex PCR, and TCRdb holds only the in-frame ones, with some missing. The sample yields around 280,000 clones, 70% to 90% seen once. Sequencing was performed on peripheral blood. Receptors were obtained from a woman in her forties or fifties with active or convalescent COVID-19.

The V gene is TRBV2, the J gene TRBJ2-2; TRBD2 aligns across 10 bases. The CDR3 totals 17 residues. Looked up from germline, CDR1 is SNHLY and CDR2 is FYNNEI. Losses at the gene ends were 7 bases for V and 2 bases for J; bases not matched to a gene: 10. The CDR3 DNA reads as TGTGCCAGCAAGGATCGAGCGGGAGGGATTAACACCGGGGAGCTGTTTTTT. It specifies CASKDRAGGINTGELFF. Full variable domain (rest looked up from reference TRBV2 and TRBJ2-2): EPEVTQTPSHQVTQMGQEVILRCVPISNHLYFYWYRQILGQKVEFLVSFYNNEISEKSEIFDDQFSVERPDGSNFTLKIRSTKLEDSAMYFCASKDRAGGINTGELFFGEGSRLTVL.

This rearrangement joins TRBV11-3 to TRBJ2-5, with TRBD1 matching over 7 bases. V shed 4 bases, J shed 2 bases, and the junction held 1 base outside the gene matches. CDR1 is SGHNT and CDR2 is YENEEA in the germline V gene. This CDR3 contains 13 residues. CDR3 sequence reads: CASSWGQQETQYF. DNA for the CDR3: TGTGCCAGCAGCTGGGGACAGCAAGAGACCCAGTACTTC.

This clone was recorded only once. The chain links TRBV13 to TRBJ1-2; no definite D call. Between the trimmed V and J ends, which lost 5 bases and 13 bases, there was a span of 17 bases. The CDR3 contains 12 residues. The germline CDR1 and CDR2 sequences are PRHDT and FYEKMQ (reference sequence). The CDR3 DNA sequence: TGTGCCAGCAGCGAGACACCGACCCGGTGCACCTTC. It specifies CASSETPTRCTF.

In this sample, this clone turned up once. The chain carries TRBV7-2 and TRBJ1-5; D perhaps matches TRBD1 (5 bases). This CDR3 is 14 amino acids long. CDR1 is SGHTA, CDR2 FQGNSA, per germline. The germline V and J ends were trimmed by 1 base and 1 base, with 5 bases remaining between them. CDR3 nucleotides: TGTGCCAGCAGCTTAGACAGGAGCAATCAGCCCCAGCATTTT. It is translated as CASSLDRSNQPQHF. The whole variable domain, remainder taken from reference TRBV7-2 and TRBJ1-5, is GAGVSQSPSNKVTEKGKDVELRCDPISGHTALYWYRQSLGQGLEFLIYFQGNSAPDKSGLPSDRFSAERTGGSVSTLTIQRTQQEDSAVYLCASSLDRSNQPQHFGDGTRLSIL.

The rearrangement links TRBV28 to TRBJ1-6; D gene unclear. CDR1 is MDHEN and CDR2 is SYDVKM in the germline V gene. CDR3 length: 12 residues. The V end lost 5 bases, the J end lost 7 bases, and 6 bases lay between the germline ends. The CDR3 DNA follows: TGTGCCAGCAGTCGAGTGAATTCACCCCTCCACTTT. It specifies CASSRVNSPLHF. The variable domain in full, with the rest retrieved from reference TRBV28 and TRBJ1-6, is DVKVTQSSRYLVKRTGEKVFLECVQDMDHENMFWYRQDPGLGLRLIYFSYDVKMKEKGDIPEGYSVSREKKERFSLILESASTNQTSMYLCASSRVNSPLHFGNGTRLTVT.

This clone has only one observation. V usage is TRBV30 and J usage is TRBJ2-3, with 10 bases identical to TRBD2. With 0 bases clipped from V and 3 bases from J, the junction kept 6 bases outside the gene matches. The germline gives CDR1 GTSNPN, CDR2 SVGIG (reference sequence). The CDR3 spans 16 residues. Written as DNA, the CDR3 is TGTGCCTGGAGTGTACCAGCGGGAGGGATAACAGATACGCAGTATTTT. Encoded protein: CAWSVPAGGITDTQYF.

The chain couples TRBV19 to TRBJ2-3; 7 bases agree with TRBD2. Germline lookup yields CDR1 LNHDA and CDR2 SQIVND (reference sequence). Trimming took 9 bases from V and 6 from J; bases not matched to a gene: 12. This CDR3 has 14 amino acids. The CDR3 DNA reads as TGTGCCAGCCAGTGGAACGCGGGAGCTGATACGCAGTATTTT. Residues: CASQWNAGADTQYF.

The table lists this clone with a few counts. The chain links TRBV7-9 to TRBJ1-1; D is unclear. This CDR3 is built from 15 residues. Trimming stripped 1 base from V and 4 bases from J, with 13 bases between. CDR1 is SEHNR, CDR2 FQNEAQ, per germline (reference sequence). CDR3 region: CASSLVGVKGTEAFF. CDR3 nucleotides: TGTGCCAGCAGCTTAGTGGGAGTCAAAGGCACTGAAGCTTTCTTT.

The chain couples TRBV4-2 to TRBJ2-1, with 14 bases identical to TRBD2. V lost 1 base, J lost 10 bases, and 6 bases stayed unmatched. This CDR3 is built from 16 residues. Per germline, CDR1 LGHNA and CDR2 YNFKEQ. CDR3 loop: CASSQAGLAGGYEQFF. CDR3 sequence (DNA): TGTGCCAGCAGCCAAGCCGGACTAGCGGGAGGATACGAGCAGTTCTTC.

The V call is TRBV19, the J call TRBJ2-1; 8 nucleotides align to TRBD1. V gave up 5 bases and J gave up 5 bases; unmatched junction bases: 8. CDR1 and CDR2 from the germline V gene are LNHDA and SQIVND (reference sequence). This CDR3 spans 15 amino acids. Here the CDR3 reads CASSLWTGPNNEQFF. In DNA form, the CDR3 reads TGTGCCAGTAGTCTGTGGACAGGGCCAAACAATGAGCAGTTCTTC.

In its sample, this clone was seen a few times. This chain connects TRBV15 to TRBJ2-5; TRBD2 might be the D (5 bases). The germline V and J ends were trimmed by 7 bases and 4 bases, with 19 bases remaining between them. This CDR3 spans 15 amino acids. Per germline, CDR1 LNHNV and CDR2 YYDKDF (reference sequence). CDR3 sequence reads: CATISGSRGGETQYF. The CDR3 nucleotides are TGTGCCACCATATCAGGATCCCGAGGAGGAGAGACCCAGTACTTC.

This rearrangement joins TRBV3-1 (or the pseudogene TRBV3-2) to TRBJ2-7, with 10 positions matching TRBD1. The CDR3 has 17 amino acids. J was trimmed by 3 bases and V by 4 bases; bases with no gene match: 12. Looked up from germline, CDR1 is LGHDT and CDR2 is YNNKEL (reference sequence). This CDR3 is CASSRKGGTGAIYEQYF. For the CDR3, the DNA is TGTGCCAGCAGCCGGAAAGGGGGGACAGGGGCCATCTACGAGCAGTACTTC.

The chain couples TRBV5-6 to TRBJ2-2, with a tentative D call TRBD1 (5 bases). CDR3 length equals 15 residues. Germline V CDR1 and CDR2: SGHDT, YYEEEE. Trimming left V 3 bases short and J 7 bases short, with 16 bases between. The DNA for the CDR3 is TGTGCCAGCAGCTACTATAGGGGCCTAGGCGGGGAGCTGTTTTTT. This codes for CASSYYRGLGGELFF.

This clone came up once. The gene calls are TRBV15 and TRBJ2-3; D might be TRBD2 (6 bases). V was pared by 3 bases and J by 1 base, with 14 bases between. This CDR3 comprises 16 residues. From germline, CDR1 is LNHNV and CDR2 YYDKDF (reference sequence). CDR3: CATSSSPLAGTDTQYF. DNA for the CDR3: TGTGCCACCAGCAGCTCCCCCTTAGCGGGCACAGATACGCAGTATTTT.

The chain combines TRBV9 with TRBJ2-1; maybe TRBD2 (5 bases). V lost 0 bases to trimming and J lost 2 bases, with 9 bases between them. The CDR3 is 15 amino acids. The V gene's germline CDR1 is SGDLS and CDR2 YYNGEE. The CDR3 DNA reads TGTGCCAGCAGCGTAGTAGCGTTCGCCTACAATGAGCAGTTCTTC. It specifies CASSVVAFAYNEQFF.

The chain has TRBV19 and TRBJ1-5; 12 bases are a match to TRBD1. With 5 bases clipped from V and 4 bases from J, the junction kept 6 bases outside the gene matches. Germline V gene lookup returns CDR1 LNHDA and CDR2 SQIVND (reference sequence). The CDR3 length is 16 residues. DNA for the CDR3: TGTGCCAGTAGTCCCCGGGACAGGGGGCGGAATCAGCCCCAGCATTTT. It translates to CASSPRDRGRNQPQHF.

The rearrangement links TRBV6-1 to TRBJ2-1; 12 bases align to TRBD2. Germline assignment: CDR1 MNHNS and CDR2 SASEGT. The CDR3 length is 14 residues. V dropped 3 bases and J dropped 8; count of bases not matched to a gene: 2. The DNA of the CDR3 is TGTGCCAGCAGTGATGCTAGCGGGAGGGATGAGCAGTTCTTC. This sequence encodes CASSDASGRDEQFF.

The V gene is TRBV5-4, the J gene TRBJ1-2; 10 bases align to TRBD1. Germline V gene data show CDR1 as SGHNT and CDR2 as YYREEE (reference sequence). V shed 0 bases and J 8 bases; nucleotides not matched to a gene: 4. This CDR3 is 14 amino acids long. CDR3 residues: CASSLEGTGAGYTF. CDR3 bases: TGTGCCAGCAGCTTGGAAGGGACAGGGGCCGGCTACACCTTC.

This chain links TRBV5-6 with TRBJ2-7; maybe TRBD1 (6 bases). V was trimmed by 4 bases and J by 0 bases, leaving 14 bases between them. The V gene's germline CDR1 is SGHDT and CDR2 YYEEEE. The CDR3 has 15 residues. The CDR3 spells CASSPDRRSSYEQYF. For the CDR3, the DNA is TGTGCCAGCAGCCCCGACAGGAGGAGCTCCTACGAGCAGTACTTC.

Only one count was recorded for this clone. The chain has TRBV3-1 (or the pseudogene TRBV3-2) and TRBJ1-2; D ambiguous. Germline values: CDR1 LGHDT, CDR2 YNNKEL (reference sequence). The CDR3 extends over 17 amino acids. The germline V and J ends were trimmed by 4 bases and 4 bases, with 22 bases remaining between them. The CDR3: CASSLMSGPTTGYGYTF. The CDR3 region has the DNA TGTGCCAGCAGCCTCATGAGTGGCCCAACTACCGGCTATGGCTACACCTTC.

The chain recombines TRBV11-2 with TRBJ1-1, with D unclear. V was clipped by 8 bases and J by 11 bases, with 15 bases between them. The germline V gene has CDR1 SGHAT and CDR2 FQNNGV. The CDR3 is 11 amino acids. The CDR3 coding sequence is TGTGCCAGCTCAGCGGCACGCTTGGCTTTCTTT. Its translation is CASSAARLAFF.

The CDR3 region has the DNA TGTGCCAGCAGCTTGTCCGGACTAGCCCAAGAGACCCAGTACTTC. This gives the protein CASSLSGLAQETQYF. The chain combines TRBV7-6 with TRBJ2-5, with TRBD2 identical over 8 bases. From germline, CDR1 is SGHVS and CDR2 FNYEAQ. The CDR3 is 15 residues long. J lost 1 base, V lost 3 bases, and 4 bases had no gene match.

This chain joins TRBV12-3 or TRBV12-4 and TRBJ1-1, with D hard to call. V was pared by 7 bases and J by 4 bases, with 10 bases between. This CDR3 region has 12 residues. In DNA form, the CDR3 reads TGTGCCAGCAACCCAGGTCCCACTGAAGCTTTCTTT. Translating it yields CASNPGPTEAFF.

J is TRBJ2-7 and V is TRBV5-1; 7 bases fit TRBD1. The CDR3 is 13 amino acids. Germline values: CDR1 SGHRS, CDR2 YFSETQ. Germline trimming cut 6 bases from V and 3 bases from J; bases unmatched to any gene: 6. The CDR3 DNA reads TGCGCCAGCACTTTGGACAGGAACTACGAGCAGTACTTC. Translating gives CASTLDRNYEQYF. Full variable domain (rest looked up from reference TRBV5-1 and TRBJ2-7): KAGVTQTPRYLIKTRGQQVTLSCSPISGHRSVSWYQQTPGQGLQFLFEYFSETQRNKGNFPGRFSGRQFSNSRSEMNVSTLELGDSALYLCASTLDRNYEQYFGPGTRLTVT.

V and J are TRBV27 and TRBJ2-2, with D maybe TRBD2 (6 bases). The CDR3 is 13 residues long. V was pared by 3 bases and J by 5 bases, with 7 bases between. Looked up from germline, CDR1 is MNHEY and CDR2 is SMNVEV (reference sequence). CDR3 amino acids: CASSFGGTGELFF. Here the CDR3 DNA reads TGTGCCAGCAGTTTCGGGGGAACCGGGGAGCTGTTTTTT.